This T cell receptor beta chain was observed in a study of OX40 agonist ivuxolimab in advanced cancers. Overall study context: With ivuxolimab, an agonistic anti-OX40 (CD134) antibody, patients were treated. Patients with hepatocellular carcinoma, melanoma, renal cell or head and neck cancer made up the dose-escalation patients. Three patients had partial responses: one hepatocellular carcinoma, two cutaneous melanoma. General observations from the study: In a subset of nonresponders, normalized T-cell clonal expansion was also low.

The data were produced by immunoSEQ multiplex PCR, yet TCRdb's version contains in-frame clones alone and is incomplete. The data show approximately 46,000 clones, around 77% seen once. Germline CDR1 is LNHNV and CDR2 is YYDKDF (reference sequence). This CDR3 region has 16 residues. Trimming shortened V by 0 bases and J by 3 bases, and 15 bases separated the two germline ends. This clone was seen only a few times. The antigen is unknown. This clonotype originated in an adult with an advanced solid tumor such as melanoma, head and neck, liver or kidney cancer. This chain uses TRBV15 with TRBJ2-7; possibly TRBD2 for D (6 bases). Source: CD4+ or CD8+ T cells sorted from blood, taken in a trial of the OX40 agonist ivuxolimab. The CDR3 DNA reads as TGTGCCACCAGCAGAGAACGGGAGATGTTGGGCTACGAGCAGTACTTC. Its protein is CATSREREMLGYEQYF.